The TCR beta chain under discussion was sequenced for a study of OX40 agonist ivuxolimab in advanced cancers. Study-level background: As their treatment, patients were administered ivuxolimab, an agonistic anti-OX40 (CD134) antibody. Cancers in dose escalation were hepatocellular, melanoma, renal cell and head and neck.

There are a few counts of this clone. Its target is not known. Findings and caveats of the study: Partial responders dosed at 0.1-3.0 mg/kg displayed clonal expansion ranking among the lowest. Expanded clones were, on average, more numerous in CD8+ T cells than in CD4+.

The table came from immunoSEQ multiplex PCR; TCRdb's copy has only in-frame clones and leaves some out. Counted here are about 58,000 clones, over 75% occurring once; the ten biggest clones make up 1.4% to 1.5%. Germline CDR1 and CDR2: SGHTA and FQGNSA. The V segment lost 5 bases and the J segment 4 bases; nucleotides outside the gene matches: 7. This CDR3 contains 15 residues. V gene TRBV7-2 combines with J gene TRBJ1-4; TRBD1 agrees at 7 bases. The receptor comes from an adult with an advanced solid tumor such as melanoma, head and neck, liver or kidney cancer. The specimen was CD4+ or CD8+ T cells sorted from blood, collected in a trial of the OX40 agonist ivuxolimab. CDR3 DNA: TGTGCCAGCAGCCCCACGACAGGGTATAATGAAAAACTGTTTTTT. It is translated as CASSPTTGYNEKLFF.